This TCR beta chain emerged from a study of blood T cells in healthy people across ages (dated by TCRdb to between 2014 and 2017). In terms of the full investigation: In model experiments, roughly one uniquely barcoded TCR beta cDNA molecule per two T cells was captured by template switching. Using the same blood draw, the study looked at two additional independent replicas of 1 million unique cDNA reads for two donors, one aged 18 to 29 and the other aged 80 or older. The study measured age-related changes in TCR beta repertoire diversity using deep sequencing normalized with unique cDNA molecular identifiers. Donors of different ages were randomly distributed across sequencing lanes to avoid experimental bias. Four age groups were formed from the donors: young (average roughly 16 years), middle-aged (more than 35), aged (over 55) and long-lived (around 82).

Including the terminal cysteine and phenylalanine, the CDR3 comprises 13 residues. The only DNA kept is the CDR3, 39 bases in frame from the first base. CDR1 and CDR2 are drawn from the germline V gene: SGHRS, YFSETQ. The investigation overall reported the following: As age increased, observed TCR beta diversity per million T cells dropped in a roughly linear way, and a significant reduction was already evident by age 40. The long-lived group showed more naive CD4+ T cells, fewer expanded clones and increased TCR diversity than the aged group, suggesting age selection. Bulk unsorted PBMC profiling prevented conclusive comparison of naive and antigen-experienced compartments. Estimates of total diversity based on one million sequenced T cells were considered lower bounds and underestimates. Because donor CMV infection status was unknown, age-related changes in expanded clonotypes were potentially confounded. Observed TCR beta diversity correlated strongly with the percentage of naive T cells measured by flow cytometry.

Libraries were prepared through 5' RACE. Sequencing relied on an Illumina HiSeq 2500. A second PCR of about 6 to 12 cycles was run with a J-beta primer mix and a sample-barcoded 5' primer. A template-switch 5' adaptor carrying 12 random nucleotides introduced a unique molecular identifier onto each TCR beta cDNA molecule. Each sample yielded at least 2.5 million CDR3-containing paired-end reads. First-strand cDNA was synthesized from all RNA with the Mint cDNA synthesis kit, primed by a TRBC-specific oligonucleotide. Following uracil-DNA glycosylase treatment, a first 18-cycle PCR with universal primers M1SS and BC2_uni_R was performed on all cDNA. The source study handled its data this way. Normalization of each sample was performed by random selection of 1 million high-quality reads, each carrying a distinct molecular identifier. Reads with shared molecular identifiers were discarded instead of being binned into consensus sequences. MiTCR, with a Q25 quality threshold and the strictest error-elimination algorithm, was used for CDR3 identification, clonotype clustering and error correction. A nonparametric unseen species model with Euler transformation was used to estimate lower-bound total TCR beta diversity. TCRdb itself trimmed the public reads at Q25 with fastp, ran MiXCR and retained productive beta chains. Every distinct CDR3 protein forms one entry, paired with its most common genes and DNA. The V and J calls and clone size are TCRdb's, not the authors'. The sample table contains 1.5 million to 2 million distinct CDR3 sequences; only one count was recorded for roughly 52% of them. The ten largest clones represent approximately 2% of the sample.

Concerning this clonotype: Its antigen is still unknown. Sequence at one end of the junction differs from germline and may be a read error.

The donors were roughly 38 Caucasian individuals from Russia, aged roughly 6 to 100 years, who were systemically healthy. Each donor gave ten milliliters of peripheral blood, collected into EDTA-treated Vacutainer tubes. PBMCs were isolated by Ficoll-Paque density-gradient centrifugation, with at least 6.5 million obtained per sample. Trizol reagent was used to extract total RNA from the PBMCs, yielding at least 5.5 micrograms per sample. Naive CD45RAhigh/CD27high T cell percentages were measured by flow cytometry on a PBMC aliquot from every donor. This receptor was identified in a woman aged 40 to 50 in good health. The sample comprised blood. The rearranged chain carries TRBV5-1 and TRBJ2-7; the junction holds 7 bases that match TRBD1. CDR3 protein: CASSPGTAYEHYF. The bases are TGCGCCAGCAGCCCCGGGACAGCCTACGAGCATTACTTC.